This is a list of T cell receptor beta chains from one sample in a study of blood T cell repertoires in COVID-19. Method: immunoSEQ multiplex PCR; TCRdb's copy keeps in-frame clones and lacks some. The sample comprises around 100,000 clones, roughly 80% of which are singletons, and 20% to 25% rests with the top ten. Sequencing was done on a sample of peripheral blood. The receptors derive from a man between 65 and 85 years old with active or convalescent COVID-19. CDR3s include the opening cysteine and the closing phenylalanine or tryptophan. The order of the fields is J gene, D gene, V gene, CDR3 protein. A D gene is named only where the DNA matches it firmly.

J: TRBJ2-7; D: -; V: TRBV28; CDR3: CASSLPRDEQYF
J: TRBJ2-2; D: -; V: TRBV7-2; CDR3: CASRLRGTGELFF
J: TRBJ1-2; D: -; V: TRBV28; CDR3: CASSLSRHRDGYTF
J: TRBJ2-7; D: TRBD2; V: TRBV5-1; CDR3: CASSQTPGASGRYEQYF
J: TRBJ2-2; D: TRBD1; V: TRBV4-2; CDR3: CASSQVWTGVTGELFF
J: TRBJ1-1; D: -; V: TRBV7-8; CDR3: CASSLRGRPGKRNTEAFF
J: TRBJ1-1; D: -; V: TRBV5-1; CDR3: CASSFGGFGNTEAFF
J: TRBJ2-7; D: -; V: TRBV28; CDR3: CASSSHYEQYF
J: TRBJ1-2; D: TRBD1; V: TRBV10-3; CDR3: CAIRADRGTYGYTF
J: TRBJ2-3; D: -; V: TRBV3-1/TRBV3-2; CDR3: CASRQQGADTQYF
J: TRBJ1-2; D: TRBD1; V: TRBV5-6; CDR3: CASSLQDRGLYGYTF
J: TRBJ2-2; D: -; V: TRBV16; CDR3: CASSQSQNTGELFF
J: TRBJ1-1; D: TRBD1; V: TRBV11-3; CDR3: CASSTGQGDPEAFF
J: TRBJ2-1; D: TRBD2; V: TRBV19; CDR3: CASSIRREDDEQFF
J: TRBJ1-2; D: TRBD1; V: TRBV5-5; CDR3: CASSLWDRDYGYTF
J: TRBJ2-3; D: -; V: TRBV2; CDR3: CASSEALREDTQYF
J: TRBJ1-1; D: -; V: TRBV15; CDR3: CATSRDPRVEAFF
J: TRBJ1-3; D: TRBD1; V: TRBV28; CDR3: CASSLTRGLVGNTIYF
J: TRBJ2-7; D: -; V: TRBV28; CDR3: CAGGGDGSYEQYF
J: TRBJ2-5; D: TRBD1; V: TRBV18; CDR3: CASSLGTGVQETQYF
J: TRBJ2-7; D: TRBD2; V: TRBV28; CDR3: CASSQRLAGLYEQYF
J: TRBJ2-3; D: TRBD2; V: TRBV30; CDR3: CAWSKRGRGTDTQYF
J: TRBJ1-4; D: TRBD1; V: TRBV5-1; CDR3: CASSLARTGGNSGEKLFF
J: TRBJ1-1; D: TRBD1; V: TRBV18; CDR3: CASSPYVPGQGTNTEAFF
J: TRBJ1-2; D: -; V: TRBV4-1; CDR3: CASSHAGAGPYGYTF
J: TRBJ1-1; D: -; V: TRBV27; CDR3: CASSFRGRVNTEAFF
J: TRBJ1-1; D: -; V: TRBV28; CDR3: CASSWTLNTEAFF
J: TRBJ1-5; D: -; V: TRBV7-9; CDR3: CASSYLGDNQPQHF
J: TRBJ2-2; D: -; V: TRBV7-2; CDR3: CASSLYGFRQGTGELFF
J: TRBJ1-2; D: -; V: TRBV19; CDR3: CASSITMTDGYTF
J: TRBJ1-1; D: TRBD1; V: TRBV5-6; CDR3: CASRYGGRGSTEAFF
J: TRBJ2-3; D: -; V: TRBV5-6; CDR3: CASSPGLGGTDTQYF
J: TRBJ1-1; D: TRBD1; V: TRBV9; CDR3: CASSALGTGGNTEAFF
J: TRBJ1-1; D: -; V: TRBV30; CDR3: CAWSVGLNTEAFF
J: TRBJ1-6; D: TRBD1; V: TRBV7-2; CDR3: CASSFGTGGQTLHF
J: TRBJ2-5; D: -; V: TRBV5-1; CDR3: CASSYGQPQETQYF
J: TRBJ2-5; D: -; V: TRBV25-1; CDR3: CASSEIKTAQETQYF
J: TRBJ2-5; D: TRBD2; V: TRBV5-1; CDR3: CASSLDSGQETQYF
J: TRBJ1-1; D: TRBD1; V: TRBV28; CDR3: CASSALGQSEAFF
J: TRBJ2-5; D: -; V: TRBV27; CDR3: CASSLGAQETQYF
J: TRBJ2-1; D: -; V: TRBV9; CDR3: CASSVETNYNEQFF
J: TRBJ1-1; D: TRBD1; V: TRBV5-1; CDR3: CASSLDPTGEAFF
J: TRBJ1-1; D: TRBD1; V: TRBV28; CDR3: CASRRQGGTEAFF
J: TRBJ2-7; D: TRBD2; V: TRBV2; CDR3: CASSVLAGVLSYEQYF
J: TRBJ1-2; D: -; V: TRBV12-3/TRBV12-4; CDR3: CASIDSGGSSYTF
J: TRBJ1-3; D: -; V: TRBV9; CDR3: CASSVAGHLSSGNTIYF
J: TRBJ2-2; D: TRBD1; V: TRBV11-2; CDR3: CASSLHRDRATGELFF
J: TRBJ2-3; D: TRBD1; V: TRBV4-1; CDR3: CASSRGTLDRAYHTQYF
J: TRBJ2-7; D: -; V: TRBV24-1; CDR3: CATSDLQTGTEQYF
J: TRBJ1-1; D: -; V: TRBV5-6; CDR3: CASSLIRGEAFF
J: TRBJ1-6; D: TRBD1; V: TRBV3-1/TRBV3-2; CDR3: CASSRKQLNRGSSYNSPLHF
J: TRBJ2-1; D: TRBD1; V: TRBV25-1; CDR3: CASSGQGAYNEQFF
J: TRBJ1-1; D: -; V: TRBV3-1/TRBV3-2; CDR3: CASSYQSDTEAFF
J: TRBJ1-2; D: TRBD1; V: TRBV5-4; CDR3: CASSPGTGNYGYTF
J: TRBJ2-1; D: -; V: TRBV7-6; CDR3: CASSFGASEQFF